These 15 T cell receptor beta chains came from one sample sequenced in a study of blood T cell repertoires in COVID-19. Sequencing was performed with immunoSEQ multiplex PCR; in TCRdb, only in-frame clones are kept and a portion is missing. The sample includes 150,000 or so clones, roughly 93% of them seen just once. Sequenced input: peripheral blood. The origin of the receptors is a woman between 45 and 60 years old with acute or convalescent COVID-19.

The chain is built from TRBV27 and TRBJ2-7; TRBD1 agrees at 7 bases. The CDR3 has 14 amino acids. Unmatched junction bases numbered 7, after V lost 8 bases and J lost 0 bases. Germline values: CDR1 MNHEY, CDR2 SMNVEV (reference sequence). CDR3 sequence (DNA): TGTGCCAGCCAAAGACAGGGAACCTCCTACGAGCAGTACTTC. As protein: CASQRQGTSYEQYF.

J is TRBJ2-2 and V is TRBV9, with 9 nucleotides matching TRBD2. Per germline, CDR1 SGDLS and CDR2 YYNGEE. The V gene end was trimmed by 2 bases and the J gene end by 1 base; junction bases not matched to a gene: 3. The CDR3 is 16 amino acids. The DNA of the CDR3 is TGTGCCAGCAGCGTCGGGACTAGCCTGAACACCGGGGAGCTGTTTTTT. Protein product: CASSVGTSLNTGELFF.

This clone was seen only once. The chain has TRBV7-2 and TRBJ1-2; tentative D call: TRBD1 (6 bases). V lost 4 bases, J lost 4 bases, and 10 bases lay in between. In germline, CDR1 is SGHTA, CDR2 FQGNSA. CDR3 length equals 13 residues. As DNA, the CDR3 is TGTGCCAGCAGCTCGGAAGGGGGCTATGGCTACACCTTC. This codes for CASSSEGGYGYTF. The full variable domain, in which reference TRBV7-2 and TRBJ1-2 provide the parts outside the CDR3, is GAGVSQSPSNKVTEKGKDVELRCDPISGHTALYWYRQSLGQGLEFLIYFQGNSAPDKSGLPSDRFSAERTGGSVSTLTIQRTQQEDSAVYLCASSSEGGYGYTFGSGTRLTVV.

The rearrangement joins TRBV7-2 to TRBJ1-1; D unresolved. Trimming left V 0 bases short and J 6 bases short, with 8 bases between. Germline V CDR1 and CDR2: SGHTA, FQGNSA. This CDR3 comprises 13 residues. CDR3 sequence: CASSLAEVSEAFF. The CDR3 region has the DNA TGTGCCAGCAGCTTAGCCGAGGTTTCTGAAGCTTTCTTT.

Comments on this clone: Germline and junction disagree at one end, which may indicate a read error. V and J are TRBV6-1 and TRBJ1-2; D is perhaps TRBD1 (6 bases). In germline, CDR1 is MNHNS, CDR2 SASEGT. CDR3 length: 13 amino acids. CDR3 sequence: CASRDGGARGYTF. CDR3 nucleotides: TGTGCCAGCCGTGACGGGGGGGCGCGCGGCTACACCTTC.

This chain connects TRBV24-1 to TRBJ1-1; TRBD1 matches at 8 bases. The V segment lost 4 bases and the J segment 5 bases; nucleotides outside the gene matches: 5. The CDR3 is 14 residues long. CDR1 and CDR2 (germline): KGHDR, SFDVKD. Written as DNA, the CDR3 is TGTGCCACCAGTGACTCTCGACAGGGGACTGAAGCTTTCTTT. Protein: CATSDSRQGTEAFF.

The rearrangement links TRBV7-7 to TRBJ2-5; TRBD1 might be the D (5 bases). The V gene lost 5 bases and the J gene lost 3 bases, with 13 bases spanning the gap. Germline V CDR1 and CDR2: SSHAT, FNYEAQ (reference sequence). This CDR3 has 14 amino acids. CDR3 DNA: TGTGCCAGCAGCCCCGGACCAGGGAAAGAGACCCAGTACTTC. Protein sequence: CASSPGPGKETQYF.

The genes are TRBV9 and TRBJ2-1, with TRBD2 as a possible D gene (6 bases). Germline values: CDR1 SGDLS, CDR2 YYNGEE. CDR3 length: 17 amino acids. V lost 0 bases to trimming and J lost 5 bases, with 18 bases between them. CDR3 DNA: TGTGCCAGCAGCGTAGTTGGAGGGACTTCTTCCAACAATGAGCAGTTCTTC. It yields the protein CASSVVGGTSSNNEQFF.

This clone was counted a few times. This chain links TRBV25-1 with TRBJ1-4; tentative D call: TRBD1 (6 bases). The CDR3 loop spans 16 amino acids. Per the germline V gene, CDR1 is MGHDK and CDR2 is SYGVNS. Between the trimmed V and J ends, which lost 5 bases and 6 bases, there was a span of 19 bases. CDR3 loop: CASSNRGGQVYEKLFF. The CDR3 coding sequence is TGTGCCAGCAGTAATAGGGGGGGGCAAGTGTATGAAAAACTGTTTTTT.

The V call is TRBV15, the J call TRBJ1-1; D is perhaps TRBD1 (6 bases). Trimming took off 1 base at V and 7 bases at J, with 10 bases between the two ends. From germline, CDR1 is LNHNV and CDR2 YYDKDF (reference sequence). CDR3 size: 13 residues. In DNA form, the CDR3 reads TGTGCCACCAGCAGAGGGCAGGGGAGTGAAGCTTTCTTT. This codes for CATSRGQGSEAFF.

This chain joins TRBV7-2 and TRBJ1-2, with 9 bases lining up with TRBD1. Germline assignment: CDR1 SGHTA and CDR2 FQGNSA. V shed 4 bases and J 8 bases; nucleotides not matched to a gene: 8. This CDR3 comprises 14 residues. The CDR3 DNA reads as TGTGCCAGCAGCTGGGGCAACAGGGGGCACGGCTACACCTTC. Its translation: CASSWGNRGHGYTF.

This chain connects TRBV5-8 to TRBJ1-6; D gene uncertain. Germline lookup yields CDR1 SGHTS and CDR2 YDEGEE. CDR3 length equals 13 residues. V was clipped by 2 bases and J by 9 bases, with 9 bases between them. The chain's CDR3 is CASSLGAGSPLHF. The CDR3 region has the DNA TGTGCCAGCAGCTTAGGTGCGGGTTCACCCCTCCACTTT.

The chain recombines TRBV9 with TRBJ2-1; 9 bases match TRBD1. Germline V gene data show CDR1 as SGDLS and CDR2 as YYNGEE. The trim removed 0 bases at V and 4 bases at J, leaving 2 bases unmatched. This CDR3 spans 15 amino acids. The CDR3, as DNA: TGTGCCAGCAGCGTAGTACAGGGGGCGTACAATGAGCAGTTCTTC. Amino acids: CASSVVQGAYNEQFF.

This clone was found a few times. The V and J genes are TRBV27 and TRBJ1-1; D perhaps matches TRBD1 (5 bases). This CDR3 comprises 16 residues. Germline V gives CDR1 MNHEY, CDR2 SMNVEV (reference sequence). The V and J ends lost 5 bases and 0 bases respectively, with 16 bases between them. CDR3 in amino acids: CASSLTRTYMNTEAFF. CDR3 coding DNA: TGTGCCAGCAGTCTTACACGGACATACATGAACACTGAAGCTTTCTTT.

The chain links TRBV14 to TRBJ1-4; 7 positions agree with TRBD1. The germline V gene encodes CDR1 SGHDN and CDR2 FVKESK. The CDR3 totals 17 residues. V lost 4 bases and J lost 2; bases outside the gene matches: 10. The CDR3 DNA sequence: TGTGCCAGCAGCCCCTCCGTTGAGGGGGCCACTAATGAAAAACTGTTTTTT. Translating it yields CASSPSVEGATNEKLFF.